This T cell receptor beta chain was retrieved from a study of blood T cell repertoires in COVID-19. The wider study: Samples representing acute and convalescent COVID-19 were sourced from the United States, Italy and Spain. Sample material is recorded as cDNA or gDNA derived from T cells, B-cell-depleted T cells, or PBMCs.

Per the study methods: Cell counts per sample came from amplifying reference gene primers. This table comes from immunoSEQ multiplex PCR, and its TCRdb copy is limited to in-frame clones, with some not included. That table is the source of V, J and clone size, and D and trimming were worked out from the DNA. The top ten hold around a sixth of the sample, which has around 57,000 clones, 70% to 90% seen once. The germline V gene encodes CDR1 MNHEY and CDR2 SMNVEV (reference sequence). With V trimmed by 7 bases and J by 4 bases, 7 bases remained unmatched. The CDR3 covers 14 residues. V gene TRBV27 combines with J gene TRBJ2-3; 8 positions agree with TRBD2. Input material: peripheral blood. The TCR originated in a woman of 80 years or more with active COVID-19. The CDR3 spells CASTSLAVSDTQYF. CDR3 DNA sequence: TGTGCCAGCACGTCACTAGCGGTTTCAGATACGCAGTATTTT.